This is a list of T cell receptor beta chains from one sample in a study of cytomegalovirus exposure and HLA in healthy donors. Profiling relied on immunoSEQ multiplex PCR, and the TCRdb table lists in-frame clones only, not all of them. This table has around 69,000 clones, just over 95% appearing once. The material sequenced was PBMCs. These receptor sequences come from a woman aged 18 to 35 in good health and CMV-seropositive. The CDR3 runs from the conserved cysteine through the conserved F or W. D genes are given only for firm matches. Expanded clones get a size class; other rows say once, few or many, or leave the size out.

abundance	d_gene	j_gene	v_gene	CDR3nt	CDR3aa
NA	TRBD1	TRBJ1-2	TRBV7-2	TGTGCCAGCAGCACAGGGACAGGGGGCGTTAATGGCTACACCTTC	CASSTGTGGVNGYTF
NA	TRBD1	TRBJ2-5	TRBV5-4	TGTGCCAGCAGCGTCGTGGGACAGGAGACCCAGTACTTC	CASSVVGQETQYF
NA	TRBD2	TRBJ2-3	TRBV4-2	TGTGCCAGCAGCCAAGAACTTATAGCGGGAGGCCCAGATACGCAGTATTTT	CASSQELIAGGPDTQYF
NA	TRBD2	TRBJ2-2	TRBV15	TGTGCCACCAGCAGGGCGGGAGGGCCTTCCGGGGAGCTGTTTTTT	CATSRAGGPSGELFF
NA	NA	TRBJ2-2	TRBV9	TGTGCCAGCGGGGAACGGGAGAACACCGGGGAGCTGTTTTTT	CASGERENTGELFF
NA	TRBD2	TRBJ2-5	TRBV14	TGTGCCAGCAGCAGTCGACTAGCGGGAGTGGGGGAGACCCAGTACTTC	CASSSRLAGVGETQYF
NA	NA	TRBJ1-3	TRBV5-1	TGCGCCAGCAGCTTGGGCTCGAGCTCTGGAAACACCATATATTTT	CASSLGSSSGNTIYF
NA	NA	TRBJ2-1	TRBV21-1	TGTGCCAGCGGCCGAGAAGGGATGGCTAGCGGGAGTTTCAATGAGCAGTTCTTC	CASGREGMASGSFNEQFF
NA	NA	TRBJ2-5	TRBV5-1	TGCGCCAGCAGCCCGAATACTTTGAGCGGAGAGACCCAGTACTTC	CASSPNTLSGETQYF
once	TRBD1	TRBJ2-2	TRBV6-5	TGTGCCAGCAGTTACCGACAGGGCTCCGGGGAGCTGTTTTTT	CASSYRQGSGELFF
NA	NA	TRBJ2-7	TRBV21-1	TGTGCCAGCAGCTTTACAGGGCTATCGTCCTACGAGCAGTACTTC	CASSFTGLSSYEQYF
NA	NA	TRBJ2-7	TRBV18	TGTGCCAGCTCACCAATGAGCGGGTCGTTCTACGAGCAGTACTTC	CASSPMSGSFYEQYF